These 12 T cell receptor beta chains were all obtained from the same sample, sequenced in a study of identifying expanded T cells in peripheral blood. Measured with immunoSEQ multiplex PCR; TCRdb has only the in-frame clones, and not every one. The table has tens of thousands of clones, 88% seen once. Material for sequencing was blood. These receptors originate from a person aged 18 to 75 in good health.

This chain connects TRBV18 to TRBJ2-5; the D is unclear. V lost 2 bases to trimming and J lost 5 bases, with 12 bases between them. The CDR3 is 14 residues long. Germline loops: CDR1 KGHSH, CDR2 LQKENI. The CDR3 nucleotides are TGTGCCAGCTCACCAGGCCCGGCGGTGGAGACCCAGTACTTC. Protein: CASSPGPAVETQYF.

The CDR3 loop is CASSLSSRMGELFF. CDR3 nucleotides: TGTGCCAGCAGTTTATCTTCCCGAATGGGGGAGCTGTTTTTT. This sequence joins TRBV27 and TRBJ2-2; the D is unclear. The CDR3 is 14 residues long. The germline gives CDR1 MNHEY, CDR2 SMNVEV (reference sequence). Deletions cut 0 bases from V and 8 bases from J, with 10 bases between.

V is TRBV5-1 and J is TRBJ1-1, with D perhaps TRBD1 (5 bases). The CDR3 extends over 15 amino acids. The V and J ends lost 4 bases and 8 bases respectively, with 21 bases between them. Germline V lookup: CDR1 SGHRS, CDR2 YFSETQ. CDR3 in DNA: TGCGCCAGCAGCCGTACCACCTGGGGGAGTGGAGAAGCTTTCTTT. It encodes CASSRTTWGSGEAFF.

J is TRBJ2-1 and V is TRBV9; D may correspond to TRBD1 or TRBD2 (5 bases each). Trimming removed 4 bases at V and 5 bases at J, with 13 bases between. Germline CDR1 reads SGDLS; CDR2 reads YYNGEE. CDR3 size: 14 residues. The DNA for the CDR3 is TGTGCCAGCAGCCCCAGTGGGACGAACAATGAGCAGTTCTTC. Translation: CASSPSGTNNEQFF.

This chain joins TRBV10-1 and TRBJ2-7; 10 bases are shared with TRBD1. This CDR3 spans 17 amino acids. The V segment lost 3 bases and the J segment 1 base; nucleotides outside the gene matches: 9. Germline V gene sequence: CDR1 WNHNN, CDR2 SYGVQD (reference sequence). CDR3 nucleotides: TGCGCCAGCAGTGAACCCGGCCGGGACAGGGGTTCCTACGAGCAGTACTTC. As protein: CASSEPGRDRGSYEQYF.

The chain is built from TRBV7-9 and TRBJ2-3; TRBD1 might be the D (5 bases). V lost 0 bases to trimming and J lost 0 bases, with 19 bases between them. Germline CDR1 reads SEHNR; CDR2 reads FQNEAQ (reference sequence). The CDR3 length is 19 residues. The CDR3 DNA is TGTGCCAGCAGCTTAGCGGGTGCAGGGTCCCTAACTAGCACAGATACGCAGTATTTT. Translation: CASSLAGAGSLTSTDTQYF.

V and J are TRBV28 and TRBJ1-1, with unresolved D. Between the trimmed V and J ends, which lost 8 bases and 3 bases, there was a span of 13 bases. Looked up from germline, CDR1 is MDHEN and CDR2 is SYDVKM. The CDR3 contains 13 residues. The DNA of the CDR3 is TGTGCCAGCGTCCCCCCCACGGACACTGAAGCTTTCTTT. Translating gives CASVPPTDTEAFF.

This clone was counted between two and nine times. The chain joins TRBV28 to TRBJ1-5; D remains unclear. Trimming pared 7 bases from V and 8 bases from J, leaving 21 bases between. In germline, CDR1 is MDHEN, CDR2 SYDVKM. This CDR3 region has 15 residues. The CDR3 protein is CASTPGTVLLEPQHF. Here the CDR3 DNA reads TGTGCCAGCACCCCGGGAACAGTGCTGTTGGAGCCCCAGCATTTT.

The chain employs TRBV7-9 and TRBJ1-2; TRBD1 might be the D (6 bases). This CDR3 region has 15 residues. Germline CDR1 SEHNR, CDR2 FQNEAQ (reference sequence). Trimming left V 0 bases short and J 3 bases short, with 11 bases between. The CDR3 spells CASSLAGGQYYGYTF. CDR3 nucleotides: TGTGCCAGCAGCTTAGCGGGTGGACAGTACTATGGCTACACCTTC.

This clone was seen a few times. The rearrangement uses TRBV4-2 and TRBJ1-6; D is possibly TRBD1 (5 bases). The V end lost 4 bases, the J end lost 5 bases, and 9 bases lay between the germline ends. This CDR3 is built from 14 residues. Germline CDR1 LGHNA, CDR2 YNFKEQ. CDR3 sequence: CASSPKGDNSPLHF. CDR3 coding DNA: TGTGCCAGCAGCCCAAAAGGGGATAATTCACCCCTCCACTTT.

The chain recombines TRBV4-3 with TRBJ2-5; D perhaps matches TRBD2 (6 bases). Trimming took off 3 bases at V and 2 bases at J, with 13 bases between the two ends. The CDR3 is 15 residues long. Germline V CDR1 and CDR2: LGHNA, YSLEER. The CDR3, as DNA: TGCGCCAGCAGCCAGGAGGGAACGGTACAAGAGACCCAGTACTTC. This translates into CASSQEGTVQETQYF.

The chain recombines TRBV5-4 with TRBJ1-2; D call uncertain. The germline CDR1 and CDR2 sequences are SGHNT and YYREEE (reference sequence). V dropped 0 bases and J dropped 0 bases, with 9 bases sitting between them. This CDR3 contains 15 residues. For the CDR3, the DNA is TGTGCCAGCAGCTTGGGGACTTTATCTAACTATGGCTACACCTTC. It translates to CASSLGTLSNYGYTF.